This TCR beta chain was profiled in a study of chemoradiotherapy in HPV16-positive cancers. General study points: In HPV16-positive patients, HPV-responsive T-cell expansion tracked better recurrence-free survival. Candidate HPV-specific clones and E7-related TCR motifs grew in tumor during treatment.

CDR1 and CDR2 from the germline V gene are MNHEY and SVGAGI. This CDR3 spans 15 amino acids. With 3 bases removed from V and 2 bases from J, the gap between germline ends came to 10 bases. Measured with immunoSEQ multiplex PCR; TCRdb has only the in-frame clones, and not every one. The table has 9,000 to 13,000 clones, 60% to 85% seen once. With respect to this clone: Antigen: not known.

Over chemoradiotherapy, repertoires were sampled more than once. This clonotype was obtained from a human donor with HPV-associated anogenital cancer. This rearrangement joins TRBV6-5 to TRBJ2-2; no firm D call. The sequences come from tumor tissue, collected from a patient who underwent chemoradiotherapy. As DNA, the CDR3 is TGTGCCAGCAGTTATCAGGACGGTAACACCGGGGAGCTGTTTTTT. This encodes CASSYQDGNTGELFF.